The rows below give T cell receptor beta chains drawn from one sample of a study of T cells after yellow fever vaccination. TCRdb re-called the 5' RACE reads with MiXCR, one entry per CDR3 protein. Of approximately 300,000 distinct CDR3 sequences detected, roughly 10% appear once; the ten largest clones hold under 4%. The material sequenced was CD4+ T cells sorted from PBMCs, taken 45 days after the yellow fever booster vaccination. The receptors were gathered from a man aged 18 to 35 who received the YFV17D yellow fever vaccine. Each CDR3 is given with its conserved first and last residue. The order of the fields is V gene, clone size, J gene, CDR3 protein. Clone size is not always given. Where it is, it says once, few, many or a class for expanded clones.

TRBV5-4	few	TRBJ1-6	CASSSRGALNSPLHF
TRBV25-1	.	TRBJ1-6	CASSDLRNSPLHF
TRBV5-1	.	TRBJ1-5	CASSLAPGGAGQPQHF
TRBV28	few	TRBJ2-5	CASIPAGGIETQYF
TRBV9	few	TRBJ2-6	CASSVVAGANVLTF
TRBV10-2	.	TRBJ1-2	CATQPGQGYGYTF
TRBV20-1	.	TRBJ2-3	CSARLPSGDTQYF
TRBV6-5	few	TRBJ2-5	CASSASGTGKETQYF
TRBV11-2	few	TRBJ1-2	CASSGDRGLGYTF
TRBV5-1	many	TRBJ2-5	CASSLAGTGGETQYF
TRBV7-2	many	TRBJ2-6	CASSPRPAGANVLTF
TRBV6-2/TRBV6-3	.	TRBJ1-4	CASSYGPEKLFF
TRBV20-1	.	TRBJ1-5	CSGARAISNQPQHF
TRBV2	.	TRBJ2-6	CASSRPPRSGANVLTF
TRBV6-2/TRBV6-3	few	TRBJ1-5	CASSSRQTGRALLDQPQHF
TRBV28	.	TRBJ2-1	CASSSPGQGIHNEQFF
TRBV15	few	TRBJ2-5	CATSRERGETQYF